The entry below gives a single T cell receptor (beta chain) sequence along with its context. The antigen is undetermined. The data originate from a study of cytomegalovirus exposure and HLA in healthy donors. Study-wide results and limits: A list of 150 to 200 TCR beta chains associated with cytomegalovirus was given.

The CDR3 totals 15 residues. The ends lost 4 bases at V and 5 bases at J; junction bases unmatched: 8. Per the germline V gene, CDR1 is SGHNT and CDR2 is YYREEE (reference sequence). Only in-frame clones appear in the TCRdb table, and some are missing; sequencing was by immunoSEQ multiplex PCR. In the table there are under 200,000 clones, 86% of which are singletons. This sequence originates from a woman younger than 30 in good health and CMV-seronegative. The rearrangement joins TRBV5-4 to TRBJ2-5, with 10 positions matching TRBD1. The specimen sequenced was PBMCs. CDR3 protein: CASSERTGGEETQYF. The CDR3 DNA sequence: TGTGCCAGCAGCGAAAGGACAGGGGGAGAGGAGACCCAGTACTTC.